This TCR beta chain was identified during a study of regulatory T cells in long-lasting Graves disease. Study-level background: Antithyroid drugs had been taken under 3 months by newly diagnosed Graves' patients.

Combining iRepertoire HTBI primers with Arm-PCR of CDR3 regions, the authors built TCR beta libraries. In TCRdb, the multiplex PCR reads were re-called with MiXCR into one record per CDR3 protein. The sample includes about 540,000 distinct CDR3 sequences, around an eighth of them seen just once. This clonotype was counted at least ten times. As to time point: newly diagnosed GD, antithyroid drugs for less than 3 months. PBMCs were the source of the RNA used for TCR sequencing. The same data also went into a second study, on T cells in Graves' hyperthyroidism and ophthalmopathy.

The sequencing here drew on peripheral blood mononuclear cells (PBMCs), taken at new diagnosis, from a patient treated with antithyroid drugs. The source is a man aged 25-40 years with Graves disease.

The CDR3 loop reads CASSLNRAYGYTF. The CDR3, as DNA: TGTGCCAGCAGTTTAAACAGGGCCTATGGCTACACCTTC. The chain couples TRBV28 to TRBJ1-2; possibly TRBD1 for D (6 bases). Germline lookup yields CDR1 MDHEN and CDR2 SYDVKM. Trimming pared 2 bases from V and 4 bases from J, leaving 8 bases between. The CDR3 runs 13 residues.